These 14 T cell receptor beta chains originate from one sample sequenced in a study of blood T cell repertoires in COVID-19. The data were produced by immunoSEQ multiplex PCR, yet TCRdb's version contains in-frame clones alone and is incomplete. The profile covers some 100,000 clones, with around 87% appearing a single time and roughly 12% taken by the ten largest. Sequencing was performed on peripheral blood. These receptors all come from a woman aged 25 to 39 with acute or convalescent COVID-19.

This chain links TRBV29-1 with TRBJ2-1; TRBD1 aligns across 7 bases. V trimming: 7 bases; J trimming: 6 bases; junction bases outside the gene matches: 15. Germline values: CDR1 SQVTM, CDR2 ANQGSEA. CDR3 length: 15 amino acids. The CDR3 here is CSAQEPGQNANEQFF. In DNA form, the CDR3 reads TGCAGCGCTCAAGAGCCGGGACAGAACGCCAATGAGCAGTTCTTC.

The chain uses TRBV19 and TRBJ2-6, with D hard to call. Trimming cost V 6 bases and J 4 bases, with 13 bases left between them. Germline V gives CDR1 LNHDA, CDR2 SQIVND (reference sequence). This CDR3 is built from 15 residues. The CDR3 DNA follows: TGTGCCAGTAGCCGCCAGGCTTACGGGGCCAACGTCCTGACTTTC. It specifies CASSRQAYGANVLTF.

V and J are TRBV18 and TRBJ2-3, with D perhaps matching TRBD1 (5 bases). V was shortened by 0 bases and J by 6 bases, with 13 bases between the two germline ends. Per germline, CDR1 KGHSH and CDR2 LQKENI. The CDR3 is 15 residues long. CDR3 in DNA: TGTGCCAGCTCACCACCAGCCCTAAAGGGGGATACGCAGTATTTT. This gives the protein CASSPPALKGDTQYF.

The chain uses TRBV7-2 and TRBJ1-1, with D perhaps matching TRBD1 (5 bases). There are 15 residues in the CDR3. Germline assignment: CDR1 SGHTA and CDR2 FQGNSA. V gave up 2 bases and J gave up 1 base, with 11 bases separating them. The CDR3 sequence: CASSLITQGNTEAFF. As DNA, the CDR3 is TGTGCCAGCAGCTTAATTACCCAGGGGAACACTGAAGCTTTCTTT.

V gene TRBV6-6 combines with J gene TRBJ1-2; TRBD1 matches 7 bases. After removal of 7 bases from V and 0 bases from J, the junction contained 11 bases not matched to a gene. The CDR3 extends over 16 amino acids. CDR1 MNHNY and CDR2 SVGAGI come from the germline V gene (reference sequence). In nucleotides, the CDR3 is TGTGCCAGCACCCAACCACAGGGGAGCGCTAACTATGGCTACACCTTC. This codes for CASTQPQGSANYGYTF.

The J gene is TRBJ2-7, the V gene TRBV2; D ambiguous. Germline V gene data show CDR1 as SNHLY and CDR2 as FYNNEI. The CDR3 has 13 amino acids. V lost 2 bases and J lost 4, with 9 bases in between. The CDR3 sequence: CASSEYREYEQYF. DNA of the CDR3: TGTGCCAGCAGTGAATACCGAGAATACGAGCAGTACTTC.

The CDR3: CASRTGGGYGYTF. The CDR3 DNA is TGTGCCAGCAGGACGGGAGGAGGTTATGGCTACACCTTC. V gene TRBV12-3 or TRBV12-4 combines with J gene TRBJ1-2; D gene ambiguous. The germline V and J ends were trimmed by 6 bases and 5 bases, with 13 bases remaining between them. There are 13 residues in the CDR3.

The V gene is TRBV6-5, the J gene TRBJ2-7; a weak D match, TRBD2 (6 bases). The CDR3 loop spans 13 amino acids. From germline, CDR1 is MNHEY and CDR2 SVGAGI. Trimming cost V 6 bases and J 0 bases, with 9 bases left between them. The CDR3 protein is CASRDGSSYEQYF. CDR3 coding DNA: TGTGCCAGCAGAGACGGGAGCTCCTACGAGCAGTACTTC.

V gene TRBV14 combines with J gene TRBJ2-2; D unclear. CDR1 and CDR2 (germline): SGHDN, FVKESK. V was pared by 6 bases and J by 4 bases, with 12 bases between. This CDR3 spans 14 amino acids. The CDR3 region is CASSYTTSTGELFF. CDR3 bases: TGTGCCAGCAGTTATACTACATCCACCGGGGAGCTGTTTTTT.

This chain joins TRBV19 and TRBJ1-2; perhaps TRBD1 as D (6 bases). Looked up from germline, CDR1 is LNHDA and CDR2 is SQIVND (reference sequence). Trimming took off 3 bases at V and 3 bases at J, with 11 bases between the two ends. CDR3 size: 14 residues. The CDR3 nucleotides are TGTGCCAGTAGTATCGGACAGAACGACTATGGCTACACCTTC. As protein: CASSIGQNDYGYTF.

The genes are TRBV20-1 and TRBJ2-2, with a possible D match to TRBD1 (5 bases). The germline V gene encodes CDR1 DFQATT and CDR2 SNEGSKA (reference sequence). Trimming stripped 3 bases from V and 1 base from J, with 15 bases between. This CDR3 spans 16 amino acids. Written as DNA, the CDR3 is TGCAGTGCTAGTCCAGGAGTAAGGGGGAACACCGGGGAGCTGTTTTTT. Translation gives CSASPGVRGNTGELFF.

This clone has more than one count but fewer than ten. The J gene is TRBJ2-7, the V gene TRBV29-1, with D possibly TRBD2 on 5 matching bases. Trimming cost V 6 bases and J 9 bases, with 24 bases left between them. From germline, CDR1 is SQVTM and CDR2 ANQGSEA. The CDR3 has 14 residues. CDR3 DNA sequence: TGCAGCGTGAGATGGGTCAGTAGCGCGACCGGGCAGTACTTC. Protein: CSVRWVSSATGQYF.

The V and J genes are TRBV3-1 (or the pseudogene TRBV3-2) and TRBJ1-6; a weak D match, TRBD1 (6 bases). The CDR3 is 16 residues long. V was shortened by 4 bases and J by 8 bases, with 18 bases between the two germline ends. Germline CDR1 LGHDT, CDR2 YNNKEL (reference sequence). The CDR3 loop reads CASSPSTGTPYSPLHF. The DNA for the CDR3 is TGTGCCAGCAGCCCGTCAACCGGGACACCTTATTCACCCCTCCACTTT.

This chain links TRBV11-2 with TRBJ2-6; weak D call: TRBD1 (6 bases). With 3 bases removed from V and 1 base from J, the gap between germline ends came to 13 bases. The CDR3 has 17 amino acids. CDR1 SGHAT and CDR2 FQNNGV come from the germline V gene. The CDR3 bases are TGTGCCAGCAGCTTTGATCCAGGGGAGTCTGGGGCCAACGTCCTGACTTTC. It codes for CASSFDPGESGANVLTF.